These T cell receptor beta chains were read from a single sample in a study of shared clonotypes between healthy human individuals. Assay used: immunoSEQ multiplex PCR; TCRdb lists only in-frame clones, some missing. The table lists a few million clones, over 85% of them singletons. Sample: naive CD4+ T cells sorted from blood. These receptors all come from a man aged 18 to 35 in good health. CDR3s include the opening cysteine and the closing phenylalanine or tryptophan. The D gene is left open where the match is weak. Some rows mark clone size as missing; the rest say once, few, many or name a class of expanded clone.

clone size | J gene | D gene | V gene | CDR3 DNA | CDR3 protein
. | TRBJ1-2 | . | TRBV27 | TGTGCCAGCAGTGGGGGAATCGGAGGTCTCGACTATGGCTACACCTTC | CASSGGIGGLDYGYTF
. | TRBJ2-1 | . | TRBV7-2 | TGTGCCAGCAGCTTAGGTCTCGGGCTGAACAATGAGCAGTTCTTC | CASSLGLGLNNEQFF
once | TRBJ1-5 | . | TRBV20-1 | TGCAGTGCTAGAAGGCAGGGACACCAGCATTTT | CSARRQGHQHF
. | TRBJ2-1 | . | TRBV6-6 | TGTGCCAGCAGACCCGCCAATTCAGGGGGGAATGAGCAGTTCTTC | CASRPANSGGNEQFF
. | TRBJ1-6 | . | TRBV5-1 | TGCGCCAGCGGACCGGACCCTAATTCACCCCTCCACTTT | CASGPDPNSPLHF
. | TRBJ1-5 | TRBD1 | TRBV7-9 | TGTGCCAGCAGTTCTACAGGGGATCGAAATCAGCCCCAGCATTTT | CASSSTGDRNQPQHF
. | TRBJ2-1 | TRBD1 | TRBV5-8 | TGTGCCAGCAGCTTGGGGACAGGCCCTAGCAATGAGCAGTTCTTC | CASSLGTGPSNEQFF
few | TRBJ1-1 | . | TRBV30 | TGTGCCTGGAGCACCTTAAAGGCAGGGGCTTTCTTT | CAWSTLKAGAFF
. | TRBJ2-5 | . | TRBV14 | TGTGCCAGCAGCCAAGACGTAACGAACCAAGAGACCCAGTACTTC | CASSQDVTNQETQYF
. | TRBJ2-1 | . | TRBV2 | TGTGCCACCACGGTTTTGGATGAGCAGTTCTTC | CATTVLDEQFF